Below are 27 T cell receptor beta chains sequenced from a single sample in a study of blood T cells in healthy people across ages. Combining a sample-barcoded 5' primer with a J-beta primer mix, a second PCR ran for 7 to 11 cycles. Via MiXCR, TCRdb re-called the 5' RACE reads, giving one row per CDR3 protein. Counted here are under 2 million distinct CDR3 sequences, 30% to 40% occurring once; the ten biggest clones make up about 10%. The specimen was blood. These receptor sequences come from a woman in her 30s in good health.

The gene calls are TRBV27 and TRBJ1-2, with D unresolved. V lost 5 bases and J 4 bases, leaving 20 bases between the germline ends. Germline CDR1 reads MNHEY; CDR2 reads SMNVEV (reference sequence). This CDR3 region has 16 residues. The CDR3 DNA reads as TGTGCCAGCAGTCCTACGGTAGCCTCCAGACTCTATGGCTACACCTTC. It specifies CASSPTVASRLYGYTF.

The chain combines TRBV7-9 with TRBJ2-1; 8 nucleotides line up with TRBD1. The CDR3 consists of 13 residues. V gave up 6 bases and J gave up 6 bases; unmatched junction bases: 4. The germline CDR1 and CDR2 sequences are SEHNR and FQNEAQ (reference sequence). This chain's CDR3 is CASRGQGPNEQFF. CDR3 DNA: TGTGCCAGCAGAGGACAGGGTCCCAATGAGCAGTTCTTC.

This sequence joins TRBV18 and TRBJ2-1; TRBD1 matches 7 bases. V lost 4 bases and J lost 1; bases outside the gene matches: 10. This CDR3 comprises 17 residues. CDR1 is KGHSH, CDR2 LQKENI, per germline. The CDR3 sequence is CASSQGARRESYNEQFF. The CDR3, as DNA: TGTGCCAGCTCACAGGGGGCGCGCCGGGAATCCTACAATGAGCAGTTCTTC.

The chain uses TRBV6-5 and TRBJ1-4; D call uncertain. The V and J ends lost 6 bases and 5 bases respectively, with 16 bases between them. The germline V gene encodes CDR1 MNHEY and CDR2 SVGAGI. The length of the CDR3 is 15 residues. The CDR3 region is CASRPSARINEKLFF. Here the CDR3 DNA reads TGTGCCAGCAGGCCCTCAGCCCGGATAAATGAAAAACTGTTTTTT.

The rearrangement joins TRBV3-1 to TRBJ2-5; a weak D match, TRBD2 (5 bases). V was clipped by 5 bases and J by 4 bases, with 14 bases between them. The CDR3 covers 14 residues. Germline V lookup: CDR1 LGHDT, CDR2 YNNKEL (reference sequence). In DNA, the CDR3 is TGTGCCAGCAGCTGGTCTAGCCTAGGAGAGACCCAGTACTTC. This codes for CASSWSSLGETQYF.

The chain has TRBV2 and TRBJ2-1, with 8 nucleotides matching TRBD2. Looked up from germline, CDR1 is SNHLY and CDR2 is FYNNEI. CDR3 length equals 10 residues. V trimming: 7 bases; J trimming: 13 bases; junction bases outside the gene matches: 3. This CDR3 reads CASNGREQFF. As DNA, the CDR3 is TGTGCCAGCAACGGGAGGGAACAGTTCTTC.

V is TRBV20-1 and J is TRBJ2-1; the D gene is possibly TRBD2 (5 bases). CDR1 is DFQATT and CDR2 is SNEGSKA in the germline V gene (reference sequence). This CDR3 region has 17 residues. Deletions cut 1 base from V and 4 bases from J, with 20 bases between. In DNA, the CDR3 is TGCAGTGCTAGAGTTACTTCGGCAGAGGACTCTTACAATGAGCAGTTCTTC. It codes for CSARVTSAEDSYNEQFF.

This clonotype was seen repeatedly, ten times or more. The J gene is TRBJ2-1, the V gene TRBV20-1; no firm D call. Germline V CDR1 and CDR2: DFQATT, SNEGSKA (reference sequence). The CDR3 runs 11 residues. V dropped 5 bases and J dropped 8 bases, with 10 bases sitting between them. The CDR3, as DNA: TGCAGTGCTGAGGTTGTCGATGAGCAGTTCTTC. Protein product: CSAEVVDEQFF.

The chain combines TRBV20-1 with TRBJ2-7, with 7 bases fitting TRBD2. Losses at the gene ends were 3 bases for V and 0 bases for J; bases not matched to a gene: 5. The germline gives CDR1 DFQATT, CDR2 SNEGSKA (reference sequence). The CDR3 totals 14 residues. The CDR3 DNA is TGCAGTGCTAGGGGGGGGAGACTCTCCTACGAGCAGTACTTC. This encodes CSARGGRLSYEQYF.

This clonotype has a handful of counts. DNA of the CDR3: TGCGCCAGCAGCACACACGGCAATCAGCCCCAGCATTTT. This codes for CASSTHGNQPQHF. This rearrangement joins TRBV4-1 to TRBJ1-5; D is undetermined. The CDR3 covers 13 residues. CDR1 is MGHRA, CDR2 YSYEKL, per germline. V was clipped by 5 bases and J by 2 bases, with 7 bases between them.

About this clonotype: At one boundary the junction diverges from the germline segment, which might be a read error. The gene calls are TRBV5-4 and TRBJ2-7; 7 bases are a match to TRBD1. The CDR3 spans 16 residues. The germline CDR1 and CDR2 sequences are SGHNT and YYREEE (reference sequence). The CDR3 is CASSLYGTASTYEQYF. DNA for the CDR3: TGTGCCAGCAGCTTATATGGGACAGCGTCGACCTACGAGCAATACTTC.

This clonotype was picked up many times. The chain combines TRBV29-1 with TRBJ2-7; TRBD1 agrees at 11 bases. Germline CDR1 SQVTM, CDR2 ANQGSEA. After removal of 6 bases from V and 5 bases from J, the junction contained 6 bases not matched to a gene. The CDR3 sequence is 13 residues long. Written as DNA, the CDR3 is TGCAGCGTCCGGGACAGGGGGGATAACGAGCAGTACTTC. Translating it yields CSVRDRGDNEQYF.

This clonotype was detected many times. CDR3 amino acids: CSASTAVTNEQYF. For the CDR3, the DNA is TGCAGTGCTAGTACCGCAGTAACCAACGAGCAGTACTTC. The chain uses TRBV20-1 and TRBJ2-7, with D unclear. The CDR3 covers 13 residues. Trimming left V 3 bases short and J 5 bases short, with 14 bases between. CDR1 and CDR2 from the germline V gene are DFQATT and SNEGSKA (reference sequence).

CDR3 in DNA: TGTGCCAGCAGTTTATTCCGGACAGGGAAGGGAATAGCGGGTGGGGAGCAGTACTTC. Protein product: CASSLFRTGKGIAGGEQYF. The gene calls are TRBV28 and TRBJ2-7, with D tentatively TRBD1 (8 bases). Trimming pared 1 base from V and 7 bases from J, leaving 29 bases between. Germline V gene lookup returns CDR1 MDHEN and CDR2 SYDVKM. This CDR3 contains 19 residues.

The rearrangement links TRBV6-2 or TRBV6-3 to TRBJ2-5; TRBD2 is a possible D gene (5 bases). The CDR3 spans 13 residues. Trimming took 3 bases from V and 3 from J, leaving 8 bases between them. Germline CDR1 and CDR2: MNHEY and SVGEGT. The CDR3 is CASSYKAEETQYF. As DNA, the CDR3 is TGTGCCAGCAGTTATAAAGCGGAAGAGACCCAGTACTTC.

The V and J genes are TRBV5-1 and TRBJ2-5; D is unresolved. V lost 3 bases and J 2 bases, leaving 11 bases between the germline ends. The CDR3 is 14 residues long. Germline V gene sequence: CDR1 SGHRS, CDR2 YFSETQ. In DNA form, the CDR3 reads TGCGCCAGCAGCTCCACCTCCGTACAAGAGACCCAGTACTTC. Translating it yields CASSSTSVQETQYF.

Concerning this clonotype itself: A read error may account for a junction end that differs from germline. The gene calls are TRBV12-3 or TRBV12-4 and TRBJ2-7; possible D gene TRBD2, 6 bases. The CDR3 extends over 14 amino acids. CDR3 region: CASSSHGGNSERYF. The CDR3 nucleotides read TGTGCCAGCAGTTCCCATGGGGGGAATAGCGAGCGGTACTTC.

The chain is built from TRBV5-1 and TRBJ1-1; D ambiguous. The CDR3 loop spans 14 amino acids. V gave up 0 bases and J gave up 4 bases, with 10 bases separating them. The V gene's germline CDR1 is SGHRS and CDR2 YFSETQ. The CDR3 here is CASSLEMRSTEAFF. The DNA for the CDR3 is TGCGCCAGCAGCTTGGAGATGCGGAGCACTGAAGCTTTCTTT.

This clonotype has more than one count but fewer than ten. The chain joins TRBV10-3 to TRBJ2-3; D perhaps matches TRBD2 (5 bases). Germline CDR1 is ENHRY and CDR2 is SYGVKD. With 10 bases removed from V and 2 bases from J, the gap between germline ends came to 13 bases. The CDR3 sequence is 13 residues long. The CDR3, as DNA: TGTGCCAGCGCGGGCGAGATCACAGATACGCAGTATTTT. It codes for CASAGEITDTQYF.

This clonotype was found many times. The gene calls are TRBV29-1 and TRBJ1-2, with 7 bases identical to TRBD1. With V trimmed by 4 bases and J by 8 bases, 13 bases remained unmatched. Per the germline V gene, CDR1 is SQVTM and CDR2 is ANQGSEA. The CDR3 loop spans 14 amino acids. The CDR3 loop reads CSVADSGQSRGYTF. CDR3 sequence (DNA): TGCAGCGTTGCAGACTCGGGACAGTCCAGGGGCTACACCTTC. Supplemented by reference TRBV29-1 and TRBJ1-2, the full variable domain reads SAVISQKPSRDICQRGTSLTIQCQVDSQVTMMFWYRQQPGQSLTLIATANQGSEATYESGFVIDKFPISRPNLTFSTLTVSNMSPEDSSIYLCSVADSGQSRGYTFGSGTRLTVV.

The rearrangement links TRBV18 to TRBJ2-4, with TRBD1 matching 10 bases. The DNA end is a closer match to TRBJ2-7, so the J assignment may be wrong. CDR1 is KGHSH, CDR2 LQKENI, per germline. This CDR3 contains 14 residues. The DNA for the CDR3 is TGTGCCAGCTCACCGACAGGGGGCGGGAACGAGCAGTACTTC. Amino acid sequence: CASSPTGGGNEQYF.

The CDR3 bases are TGCAGTGCTAGAGGTCATTACAGGGGACCCATGAACACTGAAGCTTTCTTT. Translation: CSARGHYRGPMNTEAFF. The chain recombines TRBV20-1 with TRBJ1-1; 7 nucleotides match TRBD1. V lost 1 base, J lost 0 bases, and 11 bases stayed unmatched. The CDR3 runs 17 residues. Germline values: CDR1 DFQATT, CDR2 SNEGSKA (reference sequence).

J is TRBJ2-1 and V is TRBV19; D gene uncertain. Germline values: CDR1 LNHDA, CDR2 SQIVND (reference sequence). The CDR3 covers 16 residues. V lost 4 bases and J 2 bases, leaving 15 bases between the germline ends. In DNA, the CDR3 is TGTGCCAGTAGTAGGGCGAGTGTCAGGCCCTACAATGAGCAGTTCTTC. It codes for CASSRASVRPYNEQFF.

The rearrangement links TRBV9 to TRBJ2-3, with D hard to call. V was pared by 4 bases and J by 4 bases, with 19 bases between. The length of the CDR3 is 16 residues. Germline CDR1 is SGDLS and CDR2 is YYNGEE. The chain's CDR3 is CASSSLDDGDADTQYF. Here the CDR3 DNA reads TGTGCCAGCAGCTCGTTGGATGACGGAGACGCAGATACGCAGTATTTT.

This clonotype was recorded a few times. The CDR3 DNA sequence: TGTGCCTGGAGTGAGGTGTCGGTCCGCGGTTATGGCTACACCTTC. It is translated as CAWSEVSVRGYGYTF. V usage is TRBV30 and J usage is TRBJ1-2, with D unresolved. Germline-derived CDR1 and CDR2 are GTSNPN and SVGIG (reference sequence). This CDR3 region has 15 residues. The V gene lost 1 base and the J gene lost 5 bases, with 17 bases spanning the gap.

The rearrangement links TRBV25-1 to TRBJ1-4, with TRBD1 identical over 9 bases. Unmatched junction bases numbered 4, after V lost 4 bases and J lost 4 bases. The length of the CDR3 is 15 residues. In germline, CDR1 is MGHDK, CDR2 SYGVNS. The CDR3 DNA is TGTGCCAGCAGTGTCACAGGGGGCCTTAATGAAAAACTGTTTTTT. Protein product: CASSVTGGLNEKLFF.

The CDR3 region has the DNA TGCAGTGCTTCAGGGGCCCCCGCAGATACGCAGTATTTT. As protein: CSASGAPADTQYF. The V call is TRBV20-1, the J call TRBJ2-3; D is perhaps TRBD1 (6 bases). V lost 5 bases and J 4 bases, leaving 13 bases between the germline ends. The CDR3 sequence is 13 residues long. CDR1 and CDR2 from the germline V gene are DFQATT and SNEGSKA (reference sequence).